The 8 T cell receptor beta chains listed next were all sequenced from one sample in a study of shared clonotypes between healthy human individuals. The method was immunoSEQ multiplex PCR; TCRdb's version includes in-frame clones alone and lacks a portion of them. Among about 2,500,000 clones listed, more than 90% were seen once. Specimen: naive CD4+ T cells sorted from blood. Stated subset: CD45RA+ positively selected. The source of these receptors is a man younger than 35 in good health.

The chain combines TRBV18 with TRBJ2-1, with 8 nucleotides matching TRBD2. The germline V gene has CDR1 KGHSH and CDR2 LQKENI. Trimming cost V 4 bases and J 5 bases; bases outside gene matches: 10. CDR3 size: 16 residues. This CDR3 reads CASSRWGGRIDNEQFF. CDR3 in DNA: TGTGCCAGCTCACGTTGGGGCGGGAGGATCGACAATGAGCAGTTCTTC.

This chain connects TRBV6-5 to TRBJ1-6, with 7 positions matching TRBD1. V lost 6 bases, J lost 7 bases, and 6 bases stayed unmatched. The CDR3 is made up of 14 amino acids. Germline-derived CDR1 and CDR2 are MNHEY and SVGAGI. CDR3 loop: CASRGGQNNSPLHF. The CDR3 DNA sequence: TGTGCCAGCAGAGGGGGACAGAACAATTCACCCCTCCACTTT.

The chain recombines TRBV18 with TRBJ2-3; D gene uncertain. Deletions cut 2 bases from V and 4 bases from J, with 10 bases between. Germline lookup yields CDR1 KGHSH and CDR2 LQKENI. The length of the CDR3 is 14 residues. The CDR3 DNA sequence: TGTGCCAGCTCACCAACCGCAACCTCAGATACGCAGTATTTT. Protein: CASSPTATSDTQYF.

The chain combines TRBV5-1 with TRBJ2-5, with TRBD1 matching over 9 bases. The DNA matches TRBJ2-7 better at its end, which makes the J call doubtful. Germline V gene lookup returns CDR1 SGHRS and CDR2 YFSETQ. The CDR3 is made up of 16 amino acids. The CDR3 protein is CASSFDGQGSPYEQYF. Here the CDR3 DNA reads TGCGCCAGCAGCTTCGATGGACAGGGGTCCCCCTACGAGCAGTACTTC.

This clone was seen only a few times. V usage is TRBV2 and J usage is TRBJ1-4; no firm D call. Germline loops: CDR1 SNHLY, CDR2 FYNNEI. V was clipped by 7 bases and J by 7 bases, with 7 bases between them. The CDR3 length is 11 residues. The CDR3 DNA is TGTGCCAGCAAACGGCTTGAAAAACTGTTTTTT. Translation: CASKRLEKLFF.

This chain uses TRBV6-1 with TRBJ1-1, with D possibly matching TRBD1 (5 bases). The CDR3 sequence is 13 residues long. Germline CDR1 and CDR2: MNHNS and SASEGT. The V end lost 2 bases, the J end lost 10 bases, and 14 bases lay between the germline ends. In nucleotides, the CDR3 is TGTGCCAGCAGTGAACGGCAGGGCCTGGGAGCTTTCTTT. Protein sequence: CASSERQGLGAFF.

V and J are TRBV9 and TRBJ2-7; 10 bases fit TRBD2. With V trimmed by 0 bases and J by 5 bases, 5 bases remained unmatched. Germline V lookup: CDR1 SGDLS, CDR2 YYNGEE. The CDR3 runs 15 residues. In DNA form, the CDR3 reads TGTGCCAGCAGCGTAGAGGGACTAGCGACCCACGAGCAGTACTTC. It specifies CASSVEGLATHEQYF.

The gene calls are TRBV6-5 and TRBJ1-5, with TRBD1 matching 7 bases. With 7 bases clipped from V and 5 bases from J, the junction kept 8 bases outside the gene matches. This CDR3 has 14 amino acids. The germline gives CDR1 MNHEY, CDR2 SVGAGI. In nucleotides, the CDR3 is TGTGCCAGCAAACCGGGACAGACCCATCAGCCCCAGCATTTT. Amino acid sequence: CASKPGQTHQPQHF.